This TCR beta chain comes out of a study of CD8 T cells in Susac syndrome. CDR1 is GTSNPN, CDR2 SVGIG, per germline (reference sequence). This CDR3 has 13 amino acids. V dropped 2 bases and J dropped 3; count of bases not matched to a gene: 4. Findings and limits, study-wide: The study's TCR sequencing and HLA analysis covered a relatively small number of individuals, and the study acknowledged this.

For this clonotype: As yet, its antigen is unknown.

TCR beta from blood CD8+ and CD4+ T cells was sequenced. An amount of RNA that ranged from about 0.45 to 1 ug was reverse transcribed with random hexamers. The authors amplified TCR beta CDR3 across 54 Vbeta and 13 Jbeta using immunoSEQ multiplex PCR. Using its own MiXCR run on the immunoSEQ multiplex PCR reads, TCRdb lists one record per CDR3 protein. Here the sample spans some 150,000 distinct CDR3 sequences, 95% to 96% being singletons. Sequenced input: CD8+ T cells from PBMCs. This chain joins TRBV30 and TRBJ2-7; 7 nucleotides agree with TRBD2. The TCR comes from a human donor with multiple sclerosis. The CDR3 is CAWSTTSNYEQYV. In nucleotides, the CDR3 is TGTGCCTGGAGTACGACTAGCAACTACGAGCAGTACGTC.